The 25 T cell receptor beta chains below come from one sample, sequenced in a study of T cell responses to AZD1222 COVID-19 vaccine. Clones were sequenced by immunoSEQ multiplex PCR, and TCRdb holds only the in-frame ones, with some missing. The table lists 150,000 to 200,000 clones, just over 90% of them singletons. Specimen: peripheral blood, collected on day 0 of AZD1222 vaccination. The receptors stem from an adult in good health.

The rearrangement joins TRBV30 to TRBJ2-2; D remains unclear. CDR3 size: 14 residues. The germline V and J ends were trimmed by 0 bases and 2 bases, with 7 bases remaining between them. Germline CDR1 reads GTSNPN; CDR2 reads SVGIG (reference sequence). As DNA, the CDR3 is TGTGCCTGGAGTGTTTCGGTCAACACCGGGGAGCTGTTTTTT. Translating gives CAWSVSVNTGELFF. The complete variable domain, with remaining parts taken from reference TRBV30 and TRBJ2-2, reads SQTIHQWPATLVQPVGSPLSLECTVEGTSNPNLYWYRQAAGRGLQLLFYSVGIGQISSEVPQNLSASRPQDRQFILSSKKLLLSDSGFYLCAWSVSVNTGELFFGEGSRLTVL.

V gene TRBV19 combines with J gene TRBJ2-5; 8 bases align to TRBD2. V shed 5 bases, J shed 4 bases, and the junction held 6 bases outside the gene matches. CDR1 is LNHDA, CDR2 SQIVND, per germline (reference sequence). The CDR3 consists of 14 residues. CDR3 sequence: CASSAGTRRETQYF. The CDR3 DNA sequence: TGTGCCAGTAGTGCCGGGACTAGGAGAGAGACCCAGTACTTC.

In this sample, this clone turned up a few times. The CDR3 DNA is TGTGCCAGTCTAAGCGCGGGTGACGAGCAGTACTTC. This translates into CASLSAGDEQYF. The chain employs TRBV11-2 and TRBJ2-7, with a possible D match to TRBD2 (5 bases). The CDR3 runs 12 residues. V was clipped by 9 bases and J by 5 bases, with 14 bases between them. Per the germline V gene, CDR1 is SGHAT and CDR2 is FQNNGV.

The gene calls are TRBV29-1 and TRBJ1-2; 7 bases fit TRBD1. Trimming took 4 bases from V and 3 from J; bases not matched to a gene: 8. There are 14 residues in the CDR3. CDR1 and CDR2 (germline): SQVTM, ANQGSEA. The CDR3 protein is CSVARSTGDYGYTF. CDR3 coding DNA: TGCAGCGTTGCCCGATCTACAGGGGACTATGGCTACACCTTC.

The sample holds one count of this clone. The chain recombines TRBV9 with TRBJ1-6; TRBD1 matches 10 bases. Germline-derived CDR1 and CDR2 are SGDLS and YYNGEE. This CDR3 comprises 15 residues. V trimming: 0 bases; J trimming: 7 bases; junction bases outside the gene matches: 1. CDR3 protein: CASSVGDRGNSPLHF. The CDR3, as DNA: TGTGCCAGCAGCGTAGGGGACAGGGGAAATTCACCCCTCCACTTT.

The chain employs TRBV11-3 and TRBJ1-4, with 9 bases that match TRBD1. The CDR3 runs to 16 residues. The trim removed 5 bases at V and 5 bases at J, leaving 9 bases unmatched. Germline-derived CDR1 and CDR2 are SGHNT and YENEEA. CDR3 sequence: CASSPEGDRVNEKLFF. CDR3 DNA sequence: TGTGCCAGCAGCCCCGAGGGGGACAGGGTGAATGAAAAACTGTTTTTT.

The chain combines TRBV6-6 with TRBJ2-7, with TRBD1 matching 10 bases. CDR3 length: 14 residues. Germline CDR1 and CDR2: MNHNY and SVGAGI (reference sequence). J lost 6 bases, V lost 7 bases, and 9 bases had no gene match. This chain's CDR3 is CASTAGTGAGEQYF. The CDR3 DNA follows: TGTGCCAGCACTGCCGGGACAGGGGCGGGCGAGCAGTACTTC.

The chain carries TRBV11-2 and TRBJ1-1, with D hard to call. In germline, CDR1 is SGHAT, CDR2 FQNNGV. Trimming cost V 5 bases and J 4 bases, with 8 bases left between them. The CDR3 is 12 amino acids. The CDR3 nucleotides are TGTGCCAGCAGCCTGGATGGCACTGAAGCTTTCTTT. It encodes CASSLDGTEAFF.

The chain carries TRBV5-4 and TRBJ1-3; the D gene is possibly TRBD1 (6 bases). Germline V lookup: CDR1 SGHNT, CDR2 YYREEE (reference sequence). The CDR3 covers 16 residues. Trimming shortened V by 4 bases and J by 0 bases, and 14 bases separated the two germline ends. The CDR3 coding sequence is TGTGCCAGCAGCACCAGGGGAGACAGCTCTGGAAACACCATATATTTT. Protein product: CASSTRGDSSGNTIYF. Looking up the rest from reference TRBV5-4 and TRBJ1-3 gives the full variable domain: ETGVTQSPTHLIKTRGQQVTLRCSSQSGHNTVSWYQQALGQGPQFIFQYYREEENGRGNFPPRFSGLQFPNYSSELNVNALELDDSALYLCASSTRGDSSGNTIYFGEGSWLTVV.

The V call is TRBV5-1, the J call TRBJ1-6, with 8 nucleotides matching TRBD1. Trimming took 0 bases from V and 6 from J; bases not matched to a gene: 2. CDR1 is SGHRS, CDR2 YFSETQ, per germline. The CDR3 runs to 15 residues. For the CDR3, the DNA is TGCGCCAGCAGCTTGGGACAGGGGCTTAATTCACCCCTCCACTTT. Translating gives CASSLGQGLNSPLHF.

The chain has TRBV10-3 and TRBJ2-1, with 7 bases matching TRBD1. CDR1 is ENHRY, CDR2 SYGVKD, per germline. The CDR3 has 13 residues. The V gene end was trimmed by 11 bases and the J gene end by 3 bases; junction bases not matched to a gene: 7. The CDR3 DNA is TGTGCCTCGTGGACAGGCGACTACAATGAGCAGTTCTTC. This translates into CASWTGDYNEQFF.

Here the CDR3 reads CASSMTGNTEAFF. The CDR3 coding sequence is TGTGCCAGCAGCATGACAGGGAACACTGAAGCTTTCTTT. The chain employs TRBV7-3 and TRBJ1-1, with a tentative D call TRBD1 (6 bases). Germline lookup yields CDR1 SGHTA and CDR2 FQGTGA. V lost 5 bases, J lost 1 base, and 8 bases lay in between. This CDR3 region has 13 residues. The whole variable domain, filled in from reference TRBV7-3 and TRBJ1-1, reads GAGVSQTPSNKVTEKGKYVELRCDPISGHTALYWYRQSLGQGPEFLIYFQGTGAADDSGLPNDRFFAVRPEGSVSTLKIQRTERGDSAVYLCASSMTGNTEAFFGQGTRLTVV.

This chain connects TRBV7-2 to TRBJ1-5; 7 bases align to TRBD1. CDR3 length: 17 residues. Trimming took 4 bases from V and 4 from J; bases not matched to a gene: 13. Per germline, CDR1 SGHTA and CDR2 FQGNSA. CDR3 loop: CASSSQQGNGLNQPQHF. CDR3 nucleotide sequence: TGTGCCAGCAGCTCCCAACAGGGGAATGGGTTGAATCAGCCCCAGCATTTT.

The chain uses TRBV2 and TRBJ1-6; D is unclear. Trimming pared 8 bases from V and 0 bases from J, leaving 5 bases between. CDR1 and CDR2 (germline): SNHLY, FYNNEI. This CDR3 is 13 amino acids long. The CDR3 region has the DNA TGTGCCAGCGCCCCCTCCTATAATTCACCCCTCCACTTT. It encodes CASAPSYNSPLHF.

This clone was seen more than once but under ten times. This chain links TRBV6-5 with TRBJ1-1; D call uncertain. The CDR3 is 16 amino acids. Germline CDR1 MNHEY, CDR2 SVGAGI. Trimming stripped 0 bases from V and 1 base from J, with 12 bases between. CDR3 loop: CASSYSYSSPNTEAFF. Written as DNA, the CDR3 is TGTGCCAGCAGTTACTCGTATTCGTCCCCGAACACTGAAGCTTTCTTT.

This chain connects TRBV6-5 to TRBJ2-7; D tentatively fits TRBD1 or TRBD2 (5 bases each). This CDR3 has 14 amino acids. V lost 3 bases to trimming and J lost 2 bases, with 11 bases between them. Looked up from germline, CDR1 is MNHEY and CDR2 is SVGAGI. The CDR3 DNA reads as TGTGCCAGCAGTTATCCCGGGGCCACCTACGAGCAGTACTTC. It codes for CASSYPGATYEQYF.

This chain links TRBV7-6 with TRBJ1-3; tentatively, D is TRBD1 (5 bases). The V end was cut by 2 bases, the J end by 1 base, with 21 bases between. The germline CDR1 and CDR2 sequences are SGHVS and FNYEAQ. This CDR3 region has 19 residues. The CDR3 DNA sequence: TGTGCCAGCAGCTTAAGGGACGCAGGTGGGGTAGGGTCTGGAAACACCATATATTTT. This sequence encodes CASSLRDAGGVGSGNTIYF.

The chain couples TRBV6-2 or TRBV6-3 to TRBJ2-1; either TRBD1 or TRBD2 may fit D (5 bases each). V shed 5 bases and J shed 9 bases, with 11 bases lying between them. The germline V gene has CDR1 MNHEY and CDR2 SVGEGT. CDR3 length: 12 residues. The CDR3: CASSGTGLEQFF. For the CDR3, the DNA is TGTGCCAGCAGTGGGACGGGGCTTGAGCAGTTCTTC.

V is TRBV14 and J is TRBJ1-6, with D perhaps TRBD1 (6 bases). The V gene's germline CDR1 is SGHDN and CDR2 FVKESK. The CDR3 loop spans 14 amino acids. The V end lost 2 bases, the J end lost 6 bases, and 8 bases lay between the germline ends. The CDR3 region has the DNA TGTGCCAGCAGCCAAACAGGGCGTAATTCACCCCTCCACTTT. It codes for CASSQTGRNSPLHF.

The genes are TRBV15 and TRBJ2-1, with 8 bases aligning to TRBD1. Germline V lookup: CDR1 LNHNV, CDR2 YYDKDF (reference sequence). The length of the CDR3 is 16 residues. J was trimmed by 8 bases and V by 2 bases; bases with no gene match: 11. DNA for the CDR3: TGTGCCACCAGCAGACTAGGGACAGGAAGAGGTTATGAGCAGTTCTTC. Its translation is CATSRLGTGRGYEQFF.

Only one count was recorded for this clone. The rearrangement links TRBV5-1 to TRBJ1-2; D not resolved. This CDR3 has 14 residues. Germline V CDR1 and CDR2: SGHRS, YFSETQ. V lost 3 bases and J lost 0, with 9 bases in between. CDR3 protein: CASSSLGPNYGYTF. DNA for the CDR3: TGCGCCAGCAGCTCCCTCGGACCTAACTATGGCTACACCTTC.

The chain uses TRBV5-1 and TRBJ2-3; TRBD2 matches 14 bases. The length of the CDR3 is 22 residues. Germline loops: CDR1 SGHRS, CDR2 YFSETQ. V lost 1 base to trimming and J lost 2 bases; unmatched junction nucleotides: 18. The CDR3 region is CASSLNPTSGGAPPAPTDTQYF. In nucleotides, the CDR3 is TGCGCCAGCAGCTTGAACCCGACTAGCGGGGGGGCCCCCCCTGCTCCCACAGATACGCAGTATTTT.

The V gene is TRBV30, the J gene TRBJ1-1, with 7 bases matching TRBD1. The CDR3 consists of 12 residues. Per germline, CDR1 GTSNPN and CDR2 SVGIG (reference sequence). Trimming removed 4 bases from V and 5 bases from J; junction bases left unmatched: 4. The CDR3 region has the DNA TGTGCCTGGACAGGGGGGGTGACTGAAGCTTTCTTT. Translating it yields CAWTGGVTEAFF. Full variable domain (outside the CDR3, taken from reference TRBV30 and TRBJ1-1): SQTIHQWPATLVQPVGSPLSLECTVEGTSNPNLYWYRQAAGRGLQLLFYSVGIGQISSEVPQNLSASRPQDRQFILSSKKLLLSDSGFYLCAWTGGVTEAFFGQGTRLTVV.

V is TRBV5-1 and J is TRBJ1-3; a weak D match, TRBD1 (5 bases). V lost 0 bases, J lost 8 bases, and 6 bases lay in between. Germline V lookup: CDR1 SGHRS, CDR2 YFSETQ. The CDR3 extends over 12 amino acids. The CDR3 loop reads CASSLEGHTIYF. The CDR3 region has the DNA TGCGCCAGCAGCTTGGAGGGGCACACCATATATTTT.

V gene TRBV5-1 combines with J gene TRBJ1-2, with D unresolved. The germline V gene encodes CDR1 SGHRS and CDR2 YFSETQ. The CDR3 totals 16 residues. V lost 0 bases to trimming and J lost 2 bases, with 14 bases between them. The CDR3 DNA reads TGCGCCAGCAGCTTGGTTTCTGGGCGGATCAACTATGGCTACACCTTC. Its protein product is CASSLVSGRINYGYTF.